Shown below are 30 T cell receptor beta chains from a single sample sequenced in a study of PD-L1 blockade in urothelial cancer. The table came from immunoSEQ multiplex PCR; TCRdb's copy has only in-frame clones and leaves some out. The profile shows 45,000 or so clones, around 80% of them singletons. Specimen: PBMCs, collected around atezolizumab (anti-PD-L1) treatment. Receptor source: a man in his 70s with urothelial cancer.

The chain combines TRBV7-3 with TRBJ2-1; 9 bases align to TRBD2. With 5 bases clipped from V and 3 bases from J, the junction kept 14 bases outside the gene matches. The germline V gene encodes CDR1 SGHTA and CDR2 FQGTGA. The CDR3 is made up of 18 amino acids. The CDR3 loop is CASSHGPWRGGFYNEQFF. The CDR3 nucleotides read TGTGCCAGCAGCCACGGCCCCTGGCGGGGGGGCTTCTACAATGAGCAGTTCTTC. The entire variable domain, with the rest obtained from reference TRBV7-3 and TRBJ2-1, is as follows: GAGVSQTPSNKVTEKGKYVELRCDPISGHTALYWYRQSLGQGPEFLIYFQGTGAADDSGLPNDRFFAVRPEGSVSTLKIQRTERGDSAVYLCASSHGPWRGGFYNEQFFGPGTRLTVL.

This clone was seen only a few times. V is TRBV5-1 and J is TRBJ2-1, with 7 nucleotides matching TRBD2. After removal of 3 bases from V and 9 bases from J, the junction contained 12 bases not matched to a gene. CDR3 length: 15 amino acids. CDR1 SGHRS and CDR2 YFSETQ come from the germline V gene. The CDR3, as DNA: TGCGCCAGCAGCTCAGGGACTACACCATGGGGTGAGCAGTTCTTC. Translation: CASSSGTTPWGEQFF.

Turning to this clone: Other DNA sequences from this sample encode an identical CDR3 as well. The chain carries TRBV2 and TRBJ1-2; D is unclear. The length of the CDR3 is 13 residues. Germline loops: CDR1 SNHLY, CDR2 FYNNEI. V dropped 6 bases and J dropped 8 bases, with 16 bases sitting between them. The DNA of the CDR3 is TGTGCCAGCAGCTTGACTAGCGACCTAGGCTACACCTTC. It yields the protein CASSLTSDLGYTF.

This clone was seen just once. The rearrangement uses TRBV5-6 and TRBJ1-2, with 7 bases identical to TRBD1. J lost 4 bases, V lost 2 bases, and 11 bases had no gene match. The CDR3 has 16 residues. Germline CDR1 reads SGHDT; CDR2 reads YYEEEE. CDR3 region: CASSLQGRVSIYGYTF. The CDR3, as DNA: TGTGCCAGCAGCTTACAGGGGCGCGTTAGTATCTATGGCTACACCTTC.

The chain links TRBV7-9 to TRBJ2-2; tentatively, D is TRBD2 (5 bases). Germline V gives CDR1 SEHNR, CDR2 FQNEAQ (reference sequence). This CDR3 has 16 residues. The V end was cut by 8 bases, the J end by 1 base, with 17 bases between. The CDR3 coding sequence is TGTGCCAGCGTAGACGACGTGGCGGGGAACACCGGGGAGCTGTTTTTT. Protein product: CASVDDVAGNTGELFF.

This clone was recorded once. The chain has TRBV7-9 and TRBJ2-2; 8 bases fit TRBD2. This CDR3 spans 15 amino acids. The germline CDR1 and CDR2 sequences are SEHNR and FQNEAQ (reference sequence). V was pared by 5 bases and J by 6 bases, with 8 bases of the junction left unmatched. Written as DNA, the CDR3 is TGTGCCAGCAGCGGTAGCGGGATCGTTGCCGGGGAGCTGTTTTTT. It specifies CASSGSGIVAGELFF.

The J gene is TRBJ2-5, the V gene TRBV19, with TRBD1 matching 8 bases. V lost 10 bases and J lost 5; bases outside the gene matches: 9. This CDR3 is 13 amino acids long. In germline, CDR1 is LNHDA, CDR2 SQIVND (reference sequence). The CDR3 loop reads CATKDRERETQYF. The CDR3 nucleotides read TGTGCCACCAAGGACAGGGAGAGGGAGACCCAGTACTTC.

This sequence joins TRBV6-6 and TRBJ1-5, with D perhaps TRBD1 (5 bases). V was shortened by 4 bases and J by 1 base, with 8 bases between the two germline ends. The CDR3 consists of 14 residues. Germline assignment: CDR1 MNHNY and CDR2 SVGAGI (reference sequence). For the CDR3, the DNA is TGTGCCAGCAGTTTGTCAGGGAGCAATCAGCCCCAGCATTTT. It translates to CASSLSGSNQPQHF.

CDR3 sequence reads: CASGPVGRGQETQYF. The CDR3 coding sequence is TGTGCCAGCGGCCCCGTCGGCAGGGGTCAAGAGACCCAGTACTTC. This chain joins TRBV11-1 and TRBJ2-5; D possibly corresponds to TRBD1 (6 bases). V dropped 8 bases and J dropped 2 bases, with 18 bases sitting between them. Germline-derived CDR1 and CDR2 are SGHAT and FQDESV (reference sequence). The CDR3 covers 15 residues.

The chain employs TRBV30 and TRBJ2-7; TRBD1 aligns across 10 bases. V shed 2 bases, J shed 7 bases, and the junction held 8 bases outside the gene matches. CDR3 size: 14 residues. CDR1 GTSNPN and CDR2 SVGIG come from the germline V gene (reference sequence). The CDR3 here is CAWSPRQGAGEQYF. In DNA, the CDR3 is TGTGCCTGGAGTCCCCGACAGGGGGCGGGAGAGCAGTACTTC. Full variable domain (rest looked up from reference TRBV30 and TRBJ2-7): SQTIHQWPATLVQPVGSPLSLECTVEGTSNPNLYWYRQAAGRGLQLLFYSVGIGQISSEVPQNLSASRPQDRQFILSSKKLLLSDSGFYLCAWSPRQGAGEQYFGPGTRLTVT.

The gene calls are TRBV29-1 and TRBJ1-1; D is perhaps TRBD1 (5 bases). Germline CDR1 and CDR2: SQVTM and ANQGSEA. The CDR3 is made up of 11 amino acids. The V and J ends lost 3 bases and 5 bases respectively, with 7 bases between them. CDR3 amino acids: CSVDGGTEAFF. The CDR3 DNA reads TGCAGCGTTGATGGGGGGACTGAAGCTTTCTTT. Based on the CDR3 plus reference TRBV29-1 and TRBJ1-1, the full variable domain is SAVISQKPSRDICQRGTSLTIQCQVDSQVTMMFWYRQQPGQSLTLIATANQGSEATYESGFVIDKFPISRPNLTFSTLTVSNMSPEDSSIYLCSVDGGTEAFFGQGTRLTVV.

The gene calls are TRBV4-3 and TRBJ2-3; 11 bases line up with TRBD2. The CDR3 length is 17 residues. J was trimmed by 3 bases and V by 4 bases; bases with no gene match: 9. Germline CDR1 reads LGHNA; CDR2 reads YSLEER. This chain's CDR3 is CASSPLLAGDPTDTQYF. CDR3 nucleotides: TGCGCCAGCAGCCCCTTACTAGCGGGAGACCCTACAGATACGCAGTATTTT.

This clone has more than one count but fewer than ten. The chain combines TRBV6-1 with TRBJ2-2; D may be TRBD2 (6 bases). The germline V gene has CDR1 MNHNS and CDR2 SASEGT. The CDR3 has 15 residues. Trimming stripped 3 bases from V and 3 bases from J, with 11 bases between. Written as DNA, the CDR3 is TGTGCCAGCAGTGAGGGATCGGGGGACACCGGGGAGCTGTTTTTT. Translating gives CASSEGSGDTGELFF.

The J gene is TRBJ2-1, the V gene TRBV9, with 9 bases identical to TRBD2. The CDR3 has 16 residues. The V gene's germline CDR1 is SGDLS and CDR2 YYNGEE. Trimming cost V 4 bases and J 4 bases; bases outside gene matches: 9. The CDR3 loop reads CASSPSSGRAYNEQFF. CDR3 nucleotide sequence: TGTGCCAGCAGCCCCAGTAGCGGGAGAGCTTACAATGAGCAGTTCTTC.

The chain combines TRBV6-1 with TRBJ2-2; D may be TRBD1 (6 bases). In germline, CDR1 is MNHNS, CDR2 SASEGT. Trimming removed 5 bases from V and 4 bases from J, with 14 bases in between. The CDR3 totals 15 residues. The CDR3 is CASSFTRGFTGELFF. In DNA, the CDR3 is TGTGCCAGCAGTTTCACCAGGGGTTTCACCGGGGAGCTGTTTTTT.

The V and J genes are TRBV18 and TRBJ2-1; a possible D gene is TRBD2 (6 bases). This CDR3 region has 12 residues. V was trimmed by 4 bases and J by 8 bases, leaving 9 bases between them. Germline lookup yields CDR1 KGHSH and CDR2 LQKENI. Written as DNA, the CDR3 is TGTGCCAGCTCACTCGGACTATATGAGCAGTTCTTC. This codes for CASSLGLYEQFF.

CDR3 coding DNA: TGCGCCAGCAGCCAAGGGGCTAGCCCTAATGAAAAACTGTTTTTT. Its translation is CASSQGASPNEKLFF. The chain is built from TRBV4-1 and TRBJ1-4; no definite D call. Deletions cut 1 base from V and 3 bases from J, with 9 bases between. The CDR3 is 15 amino acids. Germline CDR1 is MGHRA and CDR2 is YSYEKL.

J is TRBJ1-2 and V is TRBV6-1, with 7 bases fitting TRBD1. V gave up 8 bases and J gave up 0 bases; unmatched junction bases: 9. In germline, CDR1 is MNHNS, CDR2 SASEGT. The CDR3 has 15 residues. CDR3 coding DNA: TGTGCCAGCGGGAGAGTGACAGGGCCTAACTATGGCTACACCTTC. It yields the protein CASGRVTGPNYGYTF.

The gene calls are TRBV5-1 and TRBJ2-7, with 10 bases aligning to TRBD1. J gave up 0 bases and V 2 bases, and 2 bases lay outside the gene matches. The CDR3 extends over 15 amino acids. Per the germline V gene, CDR1 is SGHRS and CDR2 is YFSETQ. Written as DNA, the CDR3 is TGCGCCAGCAGCTTCCGACAGGGGGCCTCCTACGAGCAGTACTTC. It translates to CASSFRQGASYEQYF.

This chain joins TRBV7-2 and TRBJ2-7; 10 nucleotides match TRBD1. Germline CDR1 is SGHTA and CDR2 is FQGNSA. With 0 bases clipped from V and 2 bases from J, the junction kept 4 bases outside the gene matches. The CDR3 covers 16 residues. This chain's CDR3 is CASSLAGQGFPYEQYF. The CDR3 DNA sequence: TGTGCCAGCAGCTTAGCGGGACAGGGGTTCCCCTACGAGCAGTACTTC.

The chain combines TRBV30 with TRBJ1-5; 11 nucleotides line up with TRBD1. CDR1 GTSNPN and CDR2 SVGIG come from the germline V gene (reference sequence). The CDR3 has 14 residues. J lost 4 bases, V lost 5 bases, and 4 bases had no gene match. The CDR3, as DNA: TGTGCCTGGGGGACAGGGGGTAATAATCAGCCCCAGCATTTT. Translated, it gives CAWGTGGNNQPQHF.

This clone was observed a single time. The chain has TRBV4-2 and TRBJ2-6; 7 bases agree with TRBD1. Per germline, CDR1 LGHNA and CDR2 YNFKEQ. V shed 0 bases, J shed 2 bases, and the junction held 1 base outside the gene matches. CDR3 length: 16 residues. CDR3 region: CASSQEGGAGANVLTF. The CDR3 DNA reads TGTGCCAGCAGCCAAGAAGGGGGCGCTGGGGCCAACGTCCTGACTTTC.

This chain uses TRBV2 with TRBJ1-1; no firm D call. Trimming took 8 bases from V and 4 from J, leaving 14 bases between them. The germline CDR1 and CDR2 sequences are SNHLY and FYNNEI. This CDR3 comprises 13 residues. CDR3 in amino acids: CASDYNPVTEAFF. In DNA form, the CDR3 reads TGTGCCAGCGACTATAACCCGGTCACTGAAGCTTTCTTT.

The rearrangement joins TRBV27 to TRBJ2-7; 9 bases line up with TRBD1. The ends lost 0 bases at V and 6 bases at J; junction bases unmatched: 6. This CDR3 region has 15 residues. Germline CDR1 is MNHEY and CDR2 is SMNVEV (reference sequence). This CDR3 is CASSLSGTGIAEQYF. The CDR3 coding sequence is TGTGCCAGCAGTTTATCCGGGACAGGGATTGCCGAGCAGTACTTC.

The chain has TRBV19 and TRBJ1-1; 7 bases are a match to TRBD1. The V gene's germline CDR1 is LNHDA and CDR2 SQIVND (reference sequence). This CDR3 region has 15 residues. V lost 5 bases, J lost 4 bases, and 10 bases stayed unmatched. CDR3 loop: CASSPRTGGSTEAFF. CDR3 bases: TGTGCCAGTAGTCCACGGACAGGAGGAAGCACTGAAGCTTTCTTT.

The rearrangement links TRBV7-9 to TRBJ2-3; D not certain. Germline CDR1 is SEHNR and CDR2 is FQNEAQ (reference sequence). V dropped 0 bases and J dropped 3 bases, with 4 bases sitting between them. CDR3 length: 13 residues. The DNA of the CDR3 is TGTGCCAGCAGCTTAGCTCTAACAGATACGCAGTATTTT. This translates into CASSLALTDTQYF.

The chain combines TRBV28 with TRBJ1-2, with D possibly being TRBD1 (5 bases). V was trimmed by 4 bases and J by 2 bases, leaving 8 bases between them. The CDR3 length is 13 residues. Germline CDR1 reads MDHEN; CDR2 reads SYDVKM. The CDR3 spells CASSSNRNYGYTF. The CDR3 nucleotides read TGTGCCAGCAGTTCTAACAGGAACTATGGCTACACCTTC.

This clone was seen only a few times. This rearrangement joins TRBV7-8 to TRBJ2-2; perhaps TRBD2 as D (6 bases). The CDR3 runs to 16 residues. Trimming pared 4 bases from V and 1 base from J, leaving 13 bases between. Germline assignment: CDR1 SGHVS and CDR2 FQNEAQ. In DNA form, the CDR3 reads TGTGCCAGCAGCTCGGGGCGGGGAATGAACACCGGGGAGCTGTTTTTT. Encoded protein: CASSSGRGMNTGELFF.

J is TRBJ2-5 and V is TRBV5-1; no clear D gene. Germline V gene sequence: CDR1 SGHRS, CDR2 YFSETQ. There are 12 residues in the CDR3. With 5 bases removed from V and 5 bases from J, the gap between germline ends came to 10 bases. The CDR3 DNA reads TGCGCCAGCAGGCCGTCTCAGGAGACCCAGTACTTC. Protein: CASRPSQETQYF. Full variable domain (outside the CDR3, taken from reference TRBV5-1 and TRBJ2-5): KAGVTQTPRYLIKTRGQQVTLSCSPISGHRSVSWYQQTPGQGLQFLFEYFSETQRNKGNFPGRFSGRQFSNSRSEMNVSTLELGDSALYLCASRPSQETQYFGPGTRLLVL.

This rearrangement joins TRBV6-6 to TRBJ2-7; D perhaps matches TRBD1 (7 bases). The V and J ends lost 0 bases and 4 bases respectively, with 16 bases between them. The CDR3 runs 16 residues. CDR1 and CDR2 (germline): MNHNY, SVGAGI (reference sequence). This CDR3 is CASSYSNPQGGYEQYF. For the CDR3, the DNA is TGTGCCAGCAGTTACTCGAATCCTCAGGGGGGTTACGAGCAGTACTTC.